One sample yielded the 20 T cell receptor beta chains listed below, sequenced in a study of cytomegalovirus exposure and HLA in healthy donors. Vbeta (60) and Jbeta (13) primers were used in the PCR. TCRdb's table, derived via immunoSEQ multiplex PCR, lists solely in-frame clones and lacks some. This sample has approximately 95,000 clones, with 81% found just once. The sample taken for sequencing was PBMCs. Receptor source: a woman in her 70s in good health and CMV-seropositive.

The J gene is TRBJ2-7, the V gene TRBV5-4; maybe TRBD2 (6 bases). Between the trimmed V and J ends, which lost 4 bases and 4 bases, there was a span of 18 bases. In germline, CDR1 is SGHNT, CDR2 YYREEE (reference sequence). The CDR3 consists of 15 residues. The CDR3 nucleotides are TGTGCCAGCAGCCCTTCCGGGACTGCTCTATACGAGCAGTACTTC. Its translation: CASSPSGTALYEQYF.

The chain recombines TRBV5-1 with TRBJ2-7, with a possible D match to TRBD1 (6 bases). The CDR3 covers 14 residues. Trimming stripped 3 bases from V and 0 bases from J, with 10 bases between. Germline V gene sequence: CDR1 SGHRS, CDR2 YFSETQ. CDR3 sequence: CASSSRQASYEQYF. The CDR3 coding sequence is TGCGCCAGCAGCTCCCGACAGGCCTCCTACGAGCAGTACTTC.

The chain recombines TRBV29-1 with TRBJ2-3; 12 bases line up with TRBD2. This CDR3 is built from 16 residues. Germline CDR1 is SQVTM and CDR2 is ANQGSEA. The ends lost 3 bases at V and 4 bases at J; junction bases unmatched: 8. The CDR3 here is CSVDGGLAGRADTQYF. The CDR3 region has the DNA TGCAGCGTTGATGGAGGACTAGCGGGACGCGCAGATACGCAGTATTTT.

The V call is TRBV6-4, the J call TRBJ1-2; 8 nucleotides match TRBD1. Per germline, CDR1 MRHNA and CDR2 SNTAGT. The V and J ends lost 2 bases and 4 bases, in that order; junction bases with no gene match: 3. The CDR3 extends over 14 amino acids. The CDR3 reads CASSDRGQGYGYTF. The CDR3 DNA is TGTGCCAGCAGTGACCGTGGACAGGGCTATGGCTACACCTTC.

The CDR3 here is CSVAQGLMNTEAFF. The CDR3 DNA follows: TGCAGCGTTGCACAGGGGTTAATGAACACTGAAGCTTTCTTT. The chain employs TRBV29-1 and TRBJ1-1; 7 bases are shared with TRBD1. With 4 bases clipped from V and 0 bases from J, the junction kept 5 bases outside the gene matches. This CDR3 is built from 14 residues. CDR1 and CDR2 from the germline V gene are SQVTM and ANQGSEA. The entire variable domain, with the rest obtained from reference TRBV29-1 and TRBJ1-1, is as follows: SAVISQKPSRDICQRGTSLTIQCQVDSQVTMMFWYRQQPGQSLTLIATANQGSEATYESGFVIDKFPISRPNLTFSTLTVSNMSPEDSSIYLCSVAQGLMNTEAFFGQGTRLTVV.

Concerning this clone: One end of the junction fails to match germline, which may point to a read error. The chain employs TRBV20-1 and TRBJ2-7; 9 bases are shared with TRBD1. The length of the CDR3 is 11 residues. Germline V gives CDR1 DFQATT, CDR2 SNEGSKA (reference sequence). In DNA form, the CDR3 reads TGCAGTGCTAGAGAATGGGACAGGGATCACTTC. It specifies CSAREWDRDHF.

This clone has more than one count but fewer than ten. J is TRBJ1-1 and V is TRBV4-3, with D possibly matching TRBD1 (6 bases). Germline V gene data show CDR1 as LGHNA and CDR2 as YSLEER. The CDR3 consists of 14 residues. Deletions cut 0 bases from V and 5 bases from J, with 10 bases between. The CDR3 DNA reads TGCGCCAGCAGCCAAGATATAAGGGGGACTGAAGCTTTCTTT. Its translation is CASSQDIRGTEAFF.

This clone has just one count. The V call is TRBV19, the J call TRBJ1-2, with D maybe TRBD1 (6 bases). The CDR3 has 15 amino acids. The germline CDR1 and CDR2 sequences are LNHDA and SQIVND (reference sequence). Trimming cost V 3 bases and J 0 bases, with 11 bases left between them. The DNA for the CDR3 is TGTGCCAGTAGTATTCGGACAGCCTCTAACTATGGCTACACCTTC. It translates to CASSIRTASNYGYTF.

This clone appeared a few times. The V and J genes are TRBV19 and TRBJ1-4; no clear D gene. V was trimmed by 9 bases and J by 8 bases, leaving 19 bases between them. The CDR3 contains 14 residues. Germline V gene data show CDR1 as LNHDA and CDR2 as SQIVND (reference sequence). CDR3 nucleotides: TGTGCCAGCCATAGTGGTGCGGAGGGAGAAAAACTGTTTTTT. Protein: CASHSGAEGEKLFF.

In DNA form, the CDR3 reads TGTGCCAGCAGCAGACTAGCGGGAAGCAAGGAGACCCAGTACTTC. As protein: CASSRLAGSKETQYF. V gene TRBV11-3 combines with J gene TRBJ2-5, with 11 positions matching TRBD2. The CDR3 extends over 15 amino acids. CDR1 SGHNT and CDR2 YENEEA come from the germline V gene. V trimming: 5 bases; J trimming: 5 bases; junction bases outside the gene matches: 7.

This clone is a singleton in its sample. The chain is built from TRBV10-2 and TRBJ1-3; D gene uncertain. Germline values: CDR1 WSHSY, CDR2 SAAADI. The length of the CDR3 is 15 residues. Trimming took 4 bases from V and 0 from J, leaving 10 bases between them. The CDR3 DNA follows: TGCGCCAGCAGTGGTGCGGGGTTCTCTGGAAACACCATATATTTT. It codes for CASSGAGFSGNTIYF.

V gene TRBV6-1 combines with J gene TRBJ2-7; D is ambiguous. This CDR3 spans 13 amino acids. Trimming left V 2 bases short and J 5 bases short, with 10 bases between. The germline CDR1 and CDR2 sequences are MNHNS and SASEGT. The DNA of the CDR3 is TGTGCCAGCAGTGAAACCCCAGGCGACGAGCAGTACTTC. Residues: CASSETPGDEQYF.

V gene TRBV6-6 combines with J gene TRBJ2-1; 9 bases line up with TRBD2. The CDR3 contains 16 residues. Germline CDR1 reads MNHNY; CDR2 reads SVGAGI (reference sequence). The V gene end was trimmed by 4 bases and the J gene end by 8 bases; junction bases not matched to a gene: 12. Here the CDR3 DNA reads TGTGCCAGCAGTTCCCTCGGCGGGAGGGCCTGGGATGAGCAGTTCTTC. Translated: CASSSLGGRAWDEQFF.

Notes on this clone: At one boundary the junction diverges from the germline segment, which might be a read error. The rearrangement uses TRBV7-9 and TRBJ2-7; D unclear. The CDR3 is 11 amino acids. Germline CDR1 reads SEHNR; CDR2 reads FQNEAQ (reference sequence). The CDR3 bases are TGTTCCAGCAGCTTACAATACGAGCAGTACTTC. It codes for CSSSLQYEQYF. The complete variable domain, with remaining parts taken from reference TRBV7-9 and TRBJ2-7, reads DTGVSQNPRHKITKRGQNVTFRCDPISEHNRLYWYRQTLGQGPEFLTYFQNEAQLEKSRLLSDRFSAERPKGSFSTLEIQRTEQGDSAMYLCSSSLQYEQYFGPGTRLTVT.

V is TRBV5-4 and J is TRBJ1-2; 7 bases line up with TRBD1. The germline V gene encodes CDR1 SGHNT and CDR2 YYREEE (reference sequence). This CDR3 is built from 14 residues. V was pared by 0 bases and J by 7 bases, with 6 bases of the junction left unmatched. The CDR3 bases are TGTGCCAGCAGCTTGGAGGGACAGCTCGGTGGCTACACCTTC. This sequence encodes CASSLEGQLGGYTF.

The J gene is TRBJ2-5, the V gene TRBV6-1; 7 bases line up with TRBD2. Germline-derived CDR1 and CDR2 are MNHNS and SASEGT. Trimming at V came to 0 bases and at J to 5 bases, leaving 9 bases not matched to a gene. The CDR3 is made up of 16 amino acids. CDR3 DNA: TGTGCCAGCAGTGAAGCGTTCGGCGGGAGTCAGGAGACCCAGTACTTC. Its translation is CASSEAFGGSQETQYF.

The CDR3 region has the DNA TGTGCCACCAGCAGAGATGCTTGGGGGGACAGAACCTACGAGCAGTACTTC. The encoded protein is CATSRDAWGDRTYEQYF. V and J are TRBV15 and TRBJ2-7, with a possible D match to TRBD1 (7 bases). The CDR3 consists of 17 residues. V lost 0 bases, J lost 2 bases, and 17 bases lay in between. Germline V gene data show CDR1 as LNHNV and CDR2 as YYDKDF (reference sequence).

The chain recombines TRBV6-1 with TRBJ2-7; D may be TRBD2 (5 bases). V shed 4 bases and J shed 0 bases, with 16 bases lying between them. The germline gives CDR1 MNHNS, CDR2 SASEGT. The CDR3 is 16 residues long. The CDR3 nucleotides are TGTGCCAGCAGTGTCCGTGTCCGGGATAGCTCCTACGAGCAGTACTTC. Its protein product is CASSVRVRDSSYEQYF.

This clone showed up just a few times. The chain joins TRBV7-2 to TRBJ1-5; 9 nucleotides agree with TRBD1. The CDR3 loop spans 15 amino acids. The ends lost 5 bases at V and 3 bases at J; junction bases unmatched: 5. Germline V gene data show CDR1 as SGHTA and CDR2 as FQGNSA. The CDR3 DNA reads TGTGCCAGCAGCCCCAGGACAGGGGTCAATCAGCCCCAGCATTTT. This translates into CASSPRTGVNQPQHF.

The rearrangement uses TRBV29-1 and TRBJ2-1, with a possible D match to TRBD2 (5 bases). V shed 1 base and J shed 0 bases, with 10 bases lying between them. Per the germline V gene, CDR1 is SQVTM and CDR2 is ANQGSEA. This CDR3 spans 15 amino acids. CDR3 in DNA: TGCAGCGTTGAAGGGACGGGAAGCTCCTACAATGAGCAGTTCTTC. Translation: CSVEGTGSSYNEQFF.